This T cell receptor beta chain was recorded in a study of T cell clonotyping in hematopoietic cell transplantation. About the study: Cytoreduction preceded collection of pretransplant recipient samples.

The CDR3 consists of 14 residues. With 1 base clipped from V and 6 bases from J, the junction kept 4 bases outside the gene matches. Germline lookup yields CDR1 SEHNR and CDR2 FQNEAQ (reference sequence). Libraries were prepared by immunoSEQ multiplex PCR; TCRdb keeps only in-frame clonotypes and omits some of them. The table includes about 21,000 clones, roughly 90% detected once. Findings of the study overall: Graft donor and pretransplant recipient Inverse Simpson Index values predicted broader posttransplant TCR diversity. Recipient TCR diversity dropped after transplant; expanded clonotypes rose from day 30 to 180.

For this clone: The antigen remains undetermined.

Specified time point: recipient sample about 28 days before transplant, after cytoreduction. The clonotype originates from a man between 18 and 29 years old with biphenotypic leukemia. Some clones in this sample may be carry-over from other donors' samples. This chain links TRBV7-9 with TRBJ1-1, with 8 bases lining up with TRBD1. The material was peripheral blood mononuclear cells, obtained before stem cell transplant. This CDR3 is CASSLGAGGPEAFF. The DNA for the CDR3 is TGTGCCAGCAGCTTAGGCGCAGGGGGCCCTGAAGCTTTCTTT.